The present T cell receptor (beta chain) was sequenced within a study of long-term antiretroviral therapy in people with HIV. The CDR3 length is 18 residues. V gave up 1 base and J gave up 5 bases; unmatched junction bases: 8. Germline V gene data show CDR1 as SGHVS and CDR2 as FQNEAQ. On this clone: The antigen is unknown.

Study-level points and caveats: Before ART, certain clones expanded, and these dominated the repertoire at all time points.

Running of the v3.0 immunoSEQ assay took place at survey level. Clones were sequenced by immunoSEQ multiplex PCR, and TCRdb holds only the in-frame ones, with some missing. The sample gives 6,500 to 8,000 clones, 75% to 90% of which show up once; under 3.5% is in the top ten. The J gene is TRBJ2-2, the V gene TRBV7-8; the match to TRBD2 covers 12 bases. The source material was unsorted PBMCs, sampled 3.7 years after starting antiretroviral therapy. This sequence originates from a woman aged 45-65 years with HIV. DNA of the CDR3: TGTGCCAGCAGCTTAGGTAGACTAGCGGGAGCGTGGACCGGGGAGCTGTTTTTT. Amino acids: CASSLGRLAGAWTGELFF.